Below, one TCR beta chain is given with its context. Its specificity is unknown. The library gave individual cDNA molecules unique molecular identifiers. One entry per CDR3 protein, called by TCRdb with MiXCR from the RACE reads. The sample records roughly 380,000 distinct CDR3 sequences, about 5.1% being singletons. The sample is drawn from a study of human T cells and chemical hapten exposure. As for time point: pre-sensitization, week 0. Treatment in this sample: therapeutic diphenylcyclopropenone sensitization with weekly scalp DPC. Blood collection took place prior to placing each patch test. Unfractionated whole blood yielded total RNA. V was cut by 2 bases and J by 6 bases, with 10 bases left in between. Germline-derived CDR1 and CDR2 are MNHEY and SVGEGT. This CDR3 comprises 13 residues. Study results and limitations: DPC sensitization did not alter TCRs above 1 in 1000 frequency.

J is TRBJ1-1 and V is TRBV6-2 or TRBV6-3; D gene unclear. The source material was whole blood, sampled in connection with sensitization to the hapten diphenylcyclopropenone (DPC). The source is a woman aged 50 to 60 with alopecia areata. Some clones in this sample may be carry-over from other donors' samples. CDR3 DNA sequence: TGTGCCAGCAGTTACGATACAGACCCTGAAGCTTTCTTT. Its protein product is CASSYDTDPEAFF.